This is a list of T cell receptor beta chains from one sample in a study of cytomegalovirus exposure and HLA in healthy donors. TCRdb's table, derived via immunoSEQ multiplex PCR, lists solely in-frame clones and lacks some. The sample shows hundreds of thousands of clones, roughly 70% of them seen only once. Material for sequencing was PBMCs. The receptors come from a man in his forties in good health and CMV-seropositive. Both conserved end residues are part of each CDR3.

V gene: TRBV29-1; J gene: TRBJ2-3; CDR3 protein: CSASGQGVTDTQYF
V gene: TRBV19; J gene: TRBJ2-3; CDR3 protein: CASSRRSGATDTQYF
V gene: TRBV7-9; J gene: TRBJ2-3; CDR3 protein: CASQLAGLGDF
V gene: TRBV4-1; J gene: TRBJ1-2; CDR3 protein: CASSQPRGGLLGYTF
V gene: TRBV29-1; J gene: .; CDR3 protein: CSVVKGDEQYF
V gene: TRBV2; J gene: TRBJ2-5; CDR3 protein: CASRMMSGTQYF
V gene: TRBV5-1; J gene: TRBJ1-6; CDR3 protein: CASSLAGDSPLHF
V gene: TRBV4-1; J gene: TRBJ2-7; CDR3 protein: CASSRGGYYEQYF
V gene: TRBV10-3; J gene: TRBJ2-3; CDR3 protein: CAISEPDRGRLDTQYF
V gene: TRBV5-3; J gene: TRBJ2-6; CDR3 protein: CAHPTAGTFSGANVLTF
V gene: TRBV15; J gene: TRBJ1-2; CDR3 protein: CATSRDRGAHGYTF
V gene: TRBV6-5; J gene: TRBJ2-1; CDR3 protein: CASMTPSSYNEQFF
V gene: TRBV6-4; J gene: TRBJ1-2; CDR3 protein: CASSSTMTGPTGGYTF
V gene: TRBV10-3; J gene: TRBJ1-1; CDR3 protein: CAISDTGTGITEAFF
V gene: TRBV27; J gene: TRBJ2-2; CDR3 protein: CASSLYPLVAGGPDGELFF
V gene: TRBV2; J gene: TRBJ1-6; CDR3 protein: CASTVTGNNSPLHF
V gene: TRBV28; J gene: TRBJ1-2; CDR3 protein: CASRRLRGPIANYGYTF
V gene: TRBV6-6; J gene: TRBJ1-5; CDR3 protein: CASRETGGNQPQHF
V gene: TRBV6-6; J gene: TRBJ1-1; CDR3 protein: CASSPGVNTEAFF
V gene: TRBV2; J gene: .; CDR3 protein: CASSIDRASSYEQYF
V gene: TRBV19; J gene: TRBJ2-1; CDR3 protein: CASSSDRGISYNEQFF
V gene: TRBV27; J gene: TRBJ2-5; CDR3 protein: CASRRQGSETQYF
V gene: TRBV27; J gene: TRBJ1-2; CDR3 protein: CASSLAGGSFRNGYTF
V gene: TRBV10-3; J gene: TRBJ1-1; CDR3 protein: CAIRLQGEDTEAFF
V gene: TRBV19; J gene: TRBJ1-4; CDR3 protein: CASSLNRGDEKLFF
V gene: TRBV5-4; J gene: TRBJ2-7; CDR3 protein: CASTLEPGDDEQYF
V gene: TRBV25-1; J gene: TRBJ2-7; CDR3 protein: CASTRDSGSYEQYF
V gene: TRBV5-6; J gene: TRBJ2-2; CDR3 protein: CASSFGTGGTGELFF
V gene: TRBV2; J gene: TRBJ2-7; CDR3 protein: CASSDTRQGRQYF
V gene: TRBV7-2; J gene: TRBJ2-1; CDR3 protein: CASSLAAGNYNEQFF
V gene: TRBV6-5; J gene: TRBJ2-7; CDR3 protein: CASRMDRGESYEQYF
V gene: TRBV4-1; J gene: TRBJ2-2; CDR3 protein: CASSRKPTGATNTGELFF
V gene: TRBV19; J gene: TRBJ2-3; CDR3 protein: CASSSRTGGDTQYF
V gene: TRBV21-1; J gene: TRBJ1-6; CDR3 protein: CASSKGSKAILNSPLHF
V gene: TRBV11-2; J gene: TRBJ1-5; CDR3 protein: CASSPNSNQPQHF
V gene: TRBV4-1; J gene: TRBJ1-1; CDR3 protein: CASSRSPDRNTEAFF
V gene: TRBV19; J gene: TRBJ1-2; CDR3 protein: CASSFRRNYGYTF
V gene: TRBV5-1; J gene: TRBJ2-7; CDR3 protein: CASSLVAGTYEQYF
V gene: TRBV5-6; J gene: TRBJ1-6; CDR3 protein: CASSLLEDSPLHF
V gene: TRBV11-3; J gene: TRBJ2-7; CDR3 protein: CASSLTPTYEQYF
V gene: TRBV5-6; J gene: TRBJ2-2; CDR3 protein: CASSFTSGGAGELFF
V gene: TRBV7-6; J gene: TRBJ1-5; CDR3 protein: CASSVDRGNNQPQHF
V gene: TRBV5-1; J gene: TRBJ2-7; CDR3 protein: CASSANRGYEQYF
V gene: TRBV27; J gene: TRBJ2-2; CDR3 protein: CASSSRAGGSGELFF